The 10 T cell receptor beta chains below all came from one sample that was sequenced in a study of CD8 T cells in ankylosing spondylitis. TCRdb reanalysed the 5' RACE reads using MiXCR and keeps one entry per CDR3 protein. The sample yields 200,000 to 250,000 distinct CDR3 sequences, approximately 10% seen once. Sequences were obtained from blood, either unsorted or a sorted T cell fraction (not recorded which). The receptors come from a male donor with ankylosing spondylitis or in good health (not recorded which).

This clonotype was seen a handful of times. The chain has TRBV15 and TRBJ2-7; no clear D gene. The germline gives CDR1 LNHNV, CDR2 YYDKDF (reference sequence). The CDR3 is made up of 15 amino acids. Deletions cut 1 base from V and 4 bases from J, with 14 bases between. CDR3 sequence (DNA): TGTGCCACCAGCAGAGGGCTAGGGATGACGTACGAGCAGTACTTC. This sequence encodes CATSRGLGMTYEQYF.

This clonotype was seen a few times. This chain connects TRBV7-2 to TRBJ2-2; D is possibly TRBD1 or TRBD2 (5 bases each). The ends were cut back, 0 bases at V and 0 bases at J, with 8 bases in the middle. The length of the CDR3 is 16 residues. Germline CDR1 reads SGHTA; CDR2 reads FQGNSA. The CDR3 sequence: CASSLAGVANTGELFF. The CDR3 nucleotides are TGTGCCAGCAGCTTAGCGGGGGTCGCGAACACCGGGGAGCTGTTTTTT.

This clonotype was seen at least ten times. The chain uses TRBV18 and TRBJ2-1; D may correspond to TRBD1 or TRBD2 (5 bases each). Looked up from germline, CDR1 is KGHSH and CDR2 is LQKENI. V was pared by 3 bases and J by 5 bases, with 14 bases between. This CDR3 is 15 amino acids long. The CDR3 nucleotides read TGTGCCAGCTCACCCAGCCGTGGGGGAGACAATGAGCAGTTCTTC. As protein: CASSPSRGGDNEQFF.

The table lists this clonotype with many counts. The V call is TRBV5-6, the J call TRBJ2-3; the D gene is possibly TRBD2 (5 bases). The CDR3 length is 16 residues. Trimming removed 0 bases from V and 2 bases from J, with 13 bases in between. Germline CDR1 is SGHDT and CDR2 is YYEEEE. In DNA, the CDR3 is TGTGCCAGCAGCTTGGCCGAGTCGGGATTCACAGATACGCAGTATTTT. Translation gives CASSLAESGFTDTQYF.

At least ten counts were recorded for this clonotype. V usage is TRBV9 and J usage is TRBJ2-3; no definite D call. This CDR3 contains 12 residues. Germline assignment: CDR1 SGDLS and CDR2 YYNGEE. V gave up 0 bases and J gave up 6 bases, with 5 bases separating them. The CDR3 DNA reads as TGTGCCAGCAGCGTAGGAGATGATACGCAGTATTTT. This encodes CASSVGDDTQYF.

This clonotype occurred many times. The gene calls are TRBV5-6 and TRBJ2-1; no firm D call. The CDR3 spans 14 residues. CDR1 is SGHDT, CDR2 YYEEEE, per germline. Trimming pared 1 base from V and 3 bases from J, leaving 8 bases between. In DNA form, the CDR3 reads TGTGCCAGCAGCTTGTATGCACTCTACAATGAGCAGTTCTTC. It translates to CASSLYALYNEQFF.

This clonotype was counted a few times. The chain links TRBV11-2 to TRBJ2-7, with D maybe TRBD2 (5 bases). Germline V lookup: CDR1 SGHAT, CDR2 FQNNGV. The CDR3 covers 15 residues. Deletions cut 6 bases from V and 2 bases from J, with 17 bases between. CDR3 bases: TGTGCCAGCAGGGACTTTGGGTCAGGCCCCTACGAGCAGTACTTC. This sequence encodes CASRDFGSGPYEQYF. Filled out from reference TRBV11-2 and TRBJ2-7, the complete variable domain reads EAGVAQSPRYKIIEKRQSVAFWCNPISGHATLYWYQQILGQGPKLLIQFQNNGVVDDSQLPKDRFSAERLKGVDSTLKIQPAKLEDSAVYLCASRDFGSGPYEQYFGPGTRLTVT.

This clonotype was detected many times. The CDR3 loop is CASTLGQENTEAFF. CDR3 nucleotides: TGTGCCAGCACTCTGGGACAGGAGAACACTGAAGCTTTCTTT. This rearrangement joins TRBV28 to TRBJ1-1; 8 bases match TRBD1. J was trimmed by 1 base and V by 7 bases; bases with no gene match: 5. The CDR3 extends over 14 amino acids. Germline CDR1 reads MDHEN; CDR2 reads SYDVKM.

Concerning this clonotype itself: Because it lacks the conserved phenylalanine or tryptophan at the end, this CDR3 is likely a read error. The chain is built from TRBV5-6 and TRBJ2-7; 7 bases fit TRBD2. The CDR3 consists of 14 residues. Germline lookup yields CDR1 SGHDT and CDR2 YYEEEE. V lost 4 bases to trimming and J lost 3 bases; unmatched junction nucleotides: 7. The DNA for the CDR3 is TGTGCCAGCAGCCCCCTAGCGGAGGTCTACGAGCAGTACCTC. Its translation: CASSPLAEVYEQYL.

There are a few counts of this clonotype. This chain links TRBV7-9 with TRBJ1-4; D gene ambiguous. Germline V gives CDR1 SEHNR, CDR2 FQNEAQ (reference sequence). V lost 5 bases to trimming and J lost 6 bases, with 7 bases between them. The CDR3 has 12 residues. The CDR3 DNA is TGTGCCAGCAGCCGTGGGGATGAAAAACTGTTTTTT. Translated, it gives CASSRGDEKLFF.